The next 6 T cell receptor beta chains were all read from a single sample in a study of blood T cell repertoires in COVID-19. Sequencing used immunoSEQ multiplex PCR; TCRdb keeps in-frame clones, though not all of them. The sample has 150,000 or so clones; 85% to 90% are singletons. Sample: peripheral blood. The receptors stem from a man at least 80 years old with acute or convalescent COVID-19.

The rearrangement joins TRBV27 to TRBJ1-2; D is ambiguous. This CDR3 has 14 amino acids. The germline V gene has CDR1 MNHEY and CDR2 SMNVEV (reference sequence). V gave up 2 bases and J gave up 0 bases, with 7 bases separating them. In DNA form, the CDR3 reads TGTGCCAGCAGTTTAGCAGGTGCTAACTATGGCTACACCTTC. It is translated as CASSLAGANYGYTF.

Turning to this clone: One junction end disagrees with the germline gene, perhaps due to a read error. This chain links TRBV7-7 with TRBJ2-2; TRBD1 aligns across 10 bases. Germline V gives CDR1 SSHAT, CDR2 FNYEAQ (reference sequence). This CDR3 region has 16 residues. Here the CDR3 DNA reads TGTGCTAGCAGCTTAGAGGGGACAGGGGTCACCGGGGAGCTGTTTTTT. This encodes CASSLEGTGVTGELFF.

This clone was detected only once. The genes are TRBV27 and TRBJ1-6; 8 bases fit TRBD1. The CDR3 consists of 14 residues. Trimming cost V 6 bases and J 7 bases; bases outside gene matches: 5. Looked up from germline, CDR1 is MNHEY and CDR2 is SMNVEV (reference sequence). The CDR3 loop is CASSRQGLNSPLHF. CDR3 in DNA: TGTGCCAGCAGCCGACAGGGGTTGAATTCACCCCTCCACTTT.

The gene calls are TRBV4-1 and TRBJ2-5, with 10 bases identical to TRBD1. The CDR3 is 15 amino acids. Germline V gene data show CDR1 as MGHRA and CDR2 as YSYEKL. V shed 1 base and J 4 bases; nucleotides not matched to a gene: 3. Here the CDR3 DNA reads TGCGCCAGCAGCCAAGGCGGACAGGGGGGAGAGACCCAGTACTTC. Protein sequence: CASSQGGQGGETQYF.

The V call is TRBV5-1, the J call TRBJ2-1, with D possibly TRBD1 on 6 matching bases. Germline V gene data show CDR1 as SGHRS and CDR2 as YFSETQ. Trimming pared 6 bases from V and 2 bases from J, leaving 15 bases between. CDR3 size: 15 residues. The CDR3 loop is CASTLTGTPYNEQFF. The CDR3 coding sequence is TGCGCCAGCACCCTTACCGGGACACCCTACAATGAGCAGTTCTTC.

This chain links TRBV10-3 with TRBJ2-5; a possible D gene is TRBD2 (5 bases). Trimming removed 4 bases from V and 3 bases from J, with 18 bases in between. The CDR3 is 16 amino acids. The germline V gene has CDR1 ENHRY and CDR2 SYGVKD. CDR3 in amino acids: CAISGELVPTKETQYF. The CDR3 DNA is TGTGCCATCAGTGGGGAACTAGTCCCCACCAAAGAGACCCAGTACTTC.